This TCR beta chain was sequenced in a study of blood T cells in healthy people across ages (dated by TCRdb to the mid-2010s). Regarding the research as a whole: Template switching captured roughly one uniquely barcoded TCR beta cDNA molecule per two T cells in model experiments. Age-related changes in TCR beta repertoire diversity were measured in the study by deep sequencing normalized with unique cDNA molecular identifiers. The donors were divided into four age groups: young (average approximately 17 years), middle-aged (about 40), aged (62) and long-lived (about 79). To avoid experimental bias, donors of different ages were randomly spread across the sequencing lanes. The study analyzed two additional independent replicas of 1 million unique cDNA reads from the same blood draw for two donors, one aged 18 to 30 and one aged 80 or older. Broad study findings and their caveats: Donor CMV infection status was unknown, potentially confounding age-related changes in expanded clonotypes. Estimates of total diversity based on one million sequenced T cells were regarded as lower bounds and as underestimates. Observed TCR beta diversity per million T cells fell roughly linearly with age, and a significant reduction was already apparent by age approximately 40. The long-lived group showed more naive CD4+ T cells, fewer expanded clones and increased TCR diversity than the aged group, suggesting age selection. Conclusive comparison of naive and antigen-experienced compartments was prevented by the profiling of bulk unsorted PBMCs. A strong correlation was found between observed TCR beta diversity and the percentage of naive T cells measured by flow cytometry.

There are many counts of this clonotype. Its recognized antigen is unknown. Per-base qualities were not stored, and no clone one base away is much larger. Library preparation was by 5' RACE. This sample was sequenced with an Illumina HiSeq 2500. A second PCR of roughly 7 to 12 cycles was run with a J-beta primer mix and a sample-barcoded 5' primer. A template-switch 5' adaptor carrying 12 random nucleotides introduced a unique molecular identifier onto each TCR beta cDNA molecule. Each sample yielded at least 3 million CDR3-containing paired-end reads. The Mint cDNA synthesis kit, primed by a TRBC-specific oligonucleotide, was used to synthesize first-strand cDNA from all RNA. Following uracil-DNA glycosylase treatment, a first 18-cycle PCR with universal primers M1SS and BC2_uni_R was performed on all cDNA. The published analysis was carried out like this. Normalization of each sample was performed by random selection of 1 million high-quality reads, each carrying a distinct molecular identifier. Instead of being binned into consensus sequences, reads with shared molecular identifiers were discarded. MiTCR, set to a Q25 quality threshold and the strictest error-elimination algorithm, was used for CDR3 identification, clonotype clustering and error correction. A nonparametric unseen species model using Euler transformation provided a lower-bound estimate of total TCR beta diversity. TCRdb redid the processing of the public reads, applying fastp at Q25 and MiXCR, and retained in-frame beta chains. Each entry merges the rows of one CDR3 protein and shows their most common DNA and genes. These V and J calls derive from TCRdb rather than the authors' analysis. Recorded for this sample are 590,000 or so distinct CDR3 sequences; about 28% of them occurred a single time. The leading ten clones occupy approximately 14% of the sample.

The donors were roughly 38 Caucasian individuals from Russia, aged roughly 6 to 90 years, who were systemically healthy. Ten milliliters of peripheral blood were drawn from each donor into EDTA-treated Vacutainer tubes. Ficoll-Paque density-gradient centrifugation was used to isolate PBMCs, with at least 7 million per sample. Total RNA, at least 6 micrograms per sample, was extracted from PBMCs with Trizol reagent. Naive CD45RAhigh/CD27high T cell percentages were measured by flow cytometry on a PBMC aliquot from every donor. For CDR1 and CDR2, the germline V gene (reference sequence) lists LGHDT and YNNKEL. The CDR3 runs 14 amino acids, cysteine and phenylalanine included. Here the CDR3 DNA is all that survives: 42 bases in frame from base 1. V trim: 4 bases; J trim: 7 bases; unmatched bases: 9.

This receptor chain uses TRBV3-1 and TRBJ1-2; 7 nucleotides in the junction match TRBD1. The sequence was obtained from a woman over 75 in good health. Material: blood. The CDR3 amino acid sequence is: CASSPRDSLGGYTF. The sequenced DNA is TGTGCCAGCAGCCCTCGGGACAGCCTCGGTGGCTACACCTTC.